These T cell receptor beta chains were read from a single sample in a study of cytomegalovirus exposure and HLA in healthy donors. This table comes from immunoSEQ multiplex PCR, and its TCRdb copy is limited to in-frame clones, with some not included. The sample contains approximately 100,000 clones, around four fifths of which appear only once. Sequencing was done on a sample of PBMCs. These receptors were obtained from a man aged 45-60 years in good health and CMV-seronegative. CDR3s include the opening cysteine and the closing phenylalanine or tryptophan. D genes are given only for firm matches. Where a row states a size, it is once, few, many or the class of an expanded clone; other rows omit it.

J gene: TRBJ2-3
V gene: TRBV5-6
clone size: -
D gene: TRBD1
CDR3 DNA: TGTGCCAGCAGTGATCCGGGACAGGGGGCAGATACGCAGTATTTT
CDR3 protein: CASSDPGQGADTQYF

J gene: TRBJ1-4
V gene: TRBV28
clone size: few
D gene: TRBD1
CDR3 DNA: TGTGCCAGCAGTTTGGGACAGGGGAGAGAGGGTAATGAAAAACTGTTTTTT
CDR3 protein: CASSLGQGREGNEKLFF

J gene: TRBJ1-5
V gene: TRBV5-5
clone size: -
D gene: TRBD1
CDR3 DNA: TGTGCCAGCAGCTTGCTTCCCAGGGGGGATAGCAATCAGCCCCAGCATTTT
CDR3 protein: CASSLLPRGDSNQPQHF

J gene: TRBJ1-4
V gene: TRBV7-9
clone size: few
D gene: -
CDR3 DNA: TGTGCCGCAGCAGGCGGCGAGGGCGAGAGTATTACTAATGAAAAACTGTTTTTT
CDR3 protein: CAAAGGEGESITNEKLFF

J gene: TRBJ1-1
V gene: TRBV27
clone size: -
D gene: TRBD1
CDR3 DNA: TGTGCCAGCAGTTTATACAGGGGCACTGAAGCTTTCTTT
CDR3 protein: CASSLYRGTEAFF

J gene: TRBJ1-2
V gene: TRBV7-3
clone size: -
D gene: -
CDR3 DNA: TGTGCCAGCAGCCGCGTCGCGGCAGACCAAAGCTACACCTTC
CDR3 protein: CASSRVAADQSYTF

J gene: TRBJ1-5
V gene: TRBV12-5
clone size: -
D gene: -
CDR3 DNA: TGTGCTAGTGGTCAGCAGTCCGGGGGTGTTCAGCCCCAGCATTTT
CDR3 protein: CASGQQSGGVQPQHF

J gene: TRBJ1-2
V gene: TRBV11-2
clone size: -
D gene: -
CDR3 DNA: TGTGCCAGCAGCTTGGAGGGAGATGGCTACACCTTC
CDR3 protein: CASSLEGDGYTF

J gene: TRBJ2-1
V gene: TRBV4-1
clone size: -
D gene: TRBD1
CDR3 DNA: TGCGCCAGCAGCCAATCGTTGCCGGGACAGGGGGCCGTCAATGAGCAGTTCTTC
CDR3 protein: CASSQSLPGQGAVNEQFF

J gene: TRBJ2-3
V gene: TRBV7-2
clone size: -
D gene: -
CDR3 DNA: TGTGCCAGCAGCTTACCTCAAACCGGACTAACACACGGTACGCAGTATTTT
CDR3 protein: CASSLPQTGLTHGTQYF

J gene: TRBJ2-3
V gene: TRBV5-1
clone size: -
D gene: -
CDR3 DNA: TGCGCCAGCAGCTTGTCCGGCAGGCCTAGCACAGATACGCAGTATTTT
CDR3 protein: CASSLSGRPSTDTQYF

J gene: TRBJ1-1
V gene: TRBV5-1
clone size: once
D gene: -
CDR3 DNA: TGCGCCAGCAGCTTGGTTGCGACACCCGAGAGTGCTTTCTTT
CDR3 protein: CASSLVATPESAFF

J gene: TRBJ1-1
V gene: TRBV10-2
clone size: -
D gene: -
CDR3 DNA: TGCGCCAGCAGTGAGTCGACGGGAGACACTGAAGCTTTCTTT
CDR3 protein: CASSESTGDTEAFF

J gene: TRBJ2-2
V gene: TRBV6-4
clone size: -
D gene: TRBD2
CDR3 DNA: TGTGCCAGCAGTGAGCGGGGGGGGAACACCGGGGAGCTGTTTTTT
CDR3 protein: CASSERGGNTGELFF

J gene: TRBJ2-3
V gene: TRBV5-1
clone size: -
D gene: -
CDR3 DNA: TGCGCCAGCAGCTTGTCCCCGGAGGATACGCAGTATTTT
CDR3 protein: CASSLSPEDTQYF

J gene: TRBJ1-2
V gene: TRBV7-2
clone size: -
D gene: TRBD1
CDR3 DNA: TGTGCCAGCAGCTTGGGACAGGCAGGCTACACCTTC
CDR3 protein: CASSLGQAGYTF

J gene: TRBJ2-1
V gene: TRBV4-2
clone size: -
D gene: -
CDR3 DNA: TGTGCCAGCAGCCCGCCCACACGAGTCGGGGAGCAGTTCTTC
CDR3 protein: CASSPPTRVGEQFF

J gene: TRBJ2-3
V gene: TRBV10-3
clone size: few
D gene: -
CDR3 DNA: TGTGCCAGCGAACTTCGACTAGGACTGGCAGATACGCAGTATTTT
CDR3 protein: CASELRLGLADTQYF

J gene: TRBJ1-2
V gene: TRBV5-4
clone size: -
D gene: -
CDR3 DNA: TGTGCCAGCAGCTTGGTATCAGGGCCTGGCTACACCTTC
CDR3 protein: CASSLVSGPGYTF

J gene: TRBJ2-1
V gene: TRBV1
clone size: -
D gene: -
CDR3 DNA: TGCACCAGCAGCCAAGACCGTCGGGGGGAGGGGTCCGATGAGCAGTTCTTC
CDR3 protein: CTSSQDRRGEGSDEQFF

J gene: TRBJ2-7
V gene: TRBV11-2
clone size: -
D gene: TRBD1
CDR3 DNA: TGTGCCAGCAGCTCCACTCGACAGGGACCTCTCCGAGAGCAGTACTTC
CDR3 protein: CASSSTRQGPLREQYF

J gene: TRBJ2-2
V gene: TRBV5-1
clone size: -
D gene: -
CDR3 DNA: TGCGCCAGCAGCTTGGCCAGGGCACTCACCGGGGAGCTGTTTTTT
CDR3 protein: CASSLARALTGELFF

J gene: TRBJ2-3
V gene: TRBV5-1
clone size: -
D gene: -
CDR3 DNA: TGCGCCAGCAGCTTTGGGCAGGTTTCAGATACGCAGTATTTT
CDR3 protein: CASSFGQVSDTQYF

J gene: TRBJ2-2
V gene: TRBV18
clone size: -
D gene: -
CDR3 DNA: TGTGCCAGCTCCGCTAGACAGGGAGGTAACACCGGGGAGCTGTTTTTT
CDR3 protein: CASSARQGGNTGELFF

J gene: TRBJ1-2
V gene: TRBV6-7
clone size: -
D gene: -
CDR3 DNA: TGTGCCAGCAGCCCTCTCCGGGACACTACTAACTATGGCTACACCTTC
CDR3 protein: CASSPLRDTTNYGYTF

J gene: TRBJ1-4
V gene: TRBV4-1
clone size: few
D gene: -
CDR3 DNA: TGCGCCAGCAGCCAAGAATGGCAGGGCGAACTGTTTTTT
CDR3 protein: CASSQEWQGELFF

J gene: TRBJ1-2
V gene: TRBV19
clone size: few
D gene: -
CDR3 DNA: TGTGCCAGTAGTATAGATGACTCGACCTATGGCTACACCTTC
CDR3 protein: CASSIDDSTYGYTF

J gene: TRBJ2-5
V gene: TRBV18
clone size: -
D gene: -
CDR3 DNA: TGTGCCAGCTCACCAGCGGTACGCCAAGAGACCCAGTACTTC
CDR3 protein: CASSPAVRQETQYF

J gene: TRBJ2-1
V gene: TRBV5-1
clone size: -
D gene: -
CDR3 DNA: TGCGCCACCAGAGACGGAGTCTCCGATGAGCAGTTCTTC
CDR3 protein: CATRDGVSDEQFF